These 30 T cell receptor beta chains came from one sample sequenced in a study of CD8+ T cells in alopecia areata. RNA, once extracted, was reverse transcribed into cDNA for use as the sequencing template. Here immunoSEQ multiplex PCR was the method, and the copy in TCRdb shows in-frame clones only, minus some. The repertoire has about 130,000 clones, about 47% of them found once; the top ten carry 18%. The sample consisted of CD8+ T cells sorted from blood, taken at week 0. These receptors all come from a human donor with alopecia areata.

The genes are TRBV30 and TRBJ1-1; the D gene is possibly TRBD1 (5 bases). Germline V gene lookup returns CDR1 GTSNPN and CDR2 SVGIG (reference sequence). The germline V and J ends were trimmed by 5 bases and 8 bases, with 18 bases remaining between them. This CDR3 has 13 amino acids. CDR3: CAWSGAPGQEAFF. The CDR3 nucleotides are TGTGCCTGGTCAGGAGCCCCGGGGCAGGAAGCTTTCTTT.

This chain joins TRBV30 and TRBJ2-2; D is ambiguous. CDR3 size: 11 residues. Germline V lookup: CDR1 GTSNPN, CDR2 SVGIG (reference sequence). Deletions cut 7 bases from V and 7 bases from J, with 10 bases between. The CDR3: CASLEIGELFF. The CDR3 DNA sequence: TGTGCCTCACTGGAGATCGGGGAGCTGTTTTTT.

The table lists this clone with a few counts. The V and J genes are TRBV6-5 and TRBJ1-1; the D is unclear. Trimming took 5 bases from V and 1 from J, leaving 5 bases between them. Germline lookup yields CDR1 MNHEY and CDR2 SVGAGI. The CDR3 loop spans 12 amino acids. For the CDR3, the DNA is TGTGCCAGCAGTGTGGGGAACACTGAAGCTTTCTTT. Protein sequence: CASSVGNTEAFF.

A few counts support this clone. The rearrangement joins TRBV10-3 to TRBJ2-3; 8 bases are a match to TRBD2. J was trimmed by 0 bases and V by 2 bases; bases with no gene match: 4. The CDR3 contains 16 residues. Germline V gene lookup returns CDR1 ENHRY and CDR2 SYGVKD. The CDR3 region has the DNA TGTGCCATCAGTGAGAGGATAGCGGGGAGCACAGATACGCAGTATTTT. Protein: CAISERIAGSTDTQYF.

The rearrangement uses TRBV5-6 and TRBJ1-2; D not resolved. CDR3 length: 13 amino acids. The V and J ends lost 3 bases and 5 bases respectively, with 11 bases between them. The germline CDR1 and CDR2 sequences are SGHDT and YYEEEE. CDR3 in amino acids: CASSSGPIYGYTF. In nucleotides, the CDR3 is TGTGCCAGCAGCTCGGGCCCGATTTATGGCTACACCTTC.

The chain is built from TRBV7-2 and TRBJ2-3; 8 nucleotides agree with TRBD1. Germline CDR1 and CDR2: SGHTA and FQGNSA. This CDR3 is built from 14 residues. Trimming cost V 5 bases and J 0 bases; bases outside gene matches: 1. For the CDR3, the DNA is TGTGCCAGCAGCGGACAGGGTAGCACAGATACGCAGTATTTT. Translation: CASSGQGSTDTQYF. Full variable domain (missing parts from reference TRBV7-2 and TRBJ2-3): GAGVSQSPSNKVTEKGKDVELRCDPISGHTALYWYRQSLGQGLEFLIYFQGNSAPDKSGLPSDRFSAERTGGSVSTLTIQRTQQEDSAVYLCASSGQGSTDTQYFGPGTRLTVL.

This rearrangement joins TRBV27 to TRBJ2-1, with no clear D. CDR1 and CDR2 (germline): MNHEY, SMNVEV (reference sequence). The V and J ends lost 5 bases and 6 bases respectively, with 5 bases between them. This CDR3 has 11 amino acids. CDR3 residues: CASSASNEQFF. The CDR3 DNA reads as TGTGCCAGCAGTGCTAGCAATGAGCAGTTCTTC.

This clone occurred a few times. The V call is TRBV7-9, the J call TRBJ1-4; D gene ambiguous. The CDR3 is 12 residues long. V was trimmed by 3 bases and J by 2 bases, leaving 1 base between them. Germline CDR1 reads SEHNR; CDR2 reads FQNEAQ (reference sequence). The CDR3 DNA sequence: TGTGCCAGCAGCTTTACTAATGAAAAACTGTTTTTT. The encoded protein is CASSFTNEKLFF.

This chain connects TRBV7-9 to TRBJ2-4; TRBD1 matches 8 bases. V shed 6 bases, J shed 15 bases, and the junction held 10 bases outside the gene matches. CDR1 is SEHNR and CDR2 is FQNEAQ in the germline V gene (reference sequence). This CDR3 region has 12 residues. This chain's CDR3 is CASRQGDRSWYF. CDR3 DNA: TGTGCCAGCAGACAGGGGGATCGATCGTGGTACTTC.

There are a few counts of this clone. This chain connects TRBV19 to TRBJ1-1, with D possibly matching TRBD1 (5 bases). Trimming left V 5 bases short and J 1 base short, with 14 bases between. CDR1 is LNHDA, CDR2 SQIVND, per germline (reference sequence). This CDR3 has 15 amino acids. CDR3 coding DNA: TGTGCCAGTAGTCACCCCTCAACAGGGAACACTGAAGCTTTCTTT. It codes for CASSHPSTGNTEAFF.

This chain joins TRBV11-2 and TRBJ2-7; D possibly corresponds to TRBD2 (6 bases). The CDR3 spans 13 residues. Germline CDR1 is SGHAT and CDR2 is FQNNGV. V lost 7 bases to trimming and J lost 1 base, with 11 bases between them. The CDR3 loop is CASTAGGSYEQYF. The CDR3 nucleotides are TGTGCCAGCACGGCCGGGGGTTCCTACGAGCAGTACTTC.

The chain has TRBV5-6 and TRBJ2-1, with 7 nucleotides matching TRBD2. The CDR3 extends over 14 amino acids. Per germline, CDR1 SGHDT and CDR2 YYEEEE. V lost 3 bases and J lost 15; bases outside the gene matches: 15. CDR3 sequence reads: CASSSGPLFWEGFF. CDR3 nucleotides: TGTGCCAGCAGCTCGGGACCTCTGTTTTGGGAGGGGTTCTTC. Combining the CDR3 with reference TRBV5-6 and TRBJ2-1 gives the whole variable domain DAGVTQSPTHLIKTRGQQVTLRCSPKSGHDTVSWYQQALGQGPQFIFQYYEEEERQRGNFPDRFSGHQFPNYSSELNVNALLLGDSALYLCASSSGPLFWEGFFGPGTRLTVL.

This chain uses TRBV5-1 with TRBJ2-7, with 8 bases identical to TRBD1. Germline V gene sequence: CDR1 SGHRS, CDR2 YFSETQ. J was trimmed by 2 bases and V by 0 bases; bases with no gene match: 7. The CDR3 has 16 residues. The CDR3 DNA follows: TGCGCCAGCAGCTTGGCCCGGACAGGGCGGACCTACGAGCAGTACTTC. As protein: CASSLARTGRTYEQYF.

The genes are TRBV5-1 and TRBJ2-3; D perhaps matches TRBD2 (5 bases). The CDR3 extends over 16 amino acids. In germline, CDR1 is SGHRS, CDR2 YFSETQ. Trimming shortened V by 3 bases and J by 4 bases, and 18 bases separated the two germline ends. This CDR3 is CASSSTAAYSADTQYF. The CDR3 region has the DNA TGCGCCAGCAGCTCGACTGCGGCCTATAGCGCAGATACGCAGTATTTT.

In DNA form, the CDR3 reads TGCGCCAGCAGCCAGAATATAGCGGGGGGGCGGAATTACGAGCAGTACTTC. Translation gives CASSQNIAGGRNYEQYF. The chain combines TRBV4-3 with TRBJ2-7; 11 nucleotides line up with TRBD2. V dropped 3 bases and J dropped 4; count of bases not matched to a gene: 11. The CDR3 consists of 17 residues. Germline V gene sequence: CDR1 LGHNA, CDR2 YSLEER.

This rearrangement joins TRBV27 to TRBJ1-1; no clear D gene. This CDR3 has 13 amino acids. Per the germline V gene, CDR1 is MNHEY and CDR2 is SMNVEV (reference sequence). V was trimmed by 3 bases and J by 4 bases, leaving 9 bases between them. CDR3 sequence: CASSFVVGTEAFF. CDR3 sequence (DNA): TGTGCCAGCAGTTTCGTCGTGGGCACTGAAGCTTTCTTT.

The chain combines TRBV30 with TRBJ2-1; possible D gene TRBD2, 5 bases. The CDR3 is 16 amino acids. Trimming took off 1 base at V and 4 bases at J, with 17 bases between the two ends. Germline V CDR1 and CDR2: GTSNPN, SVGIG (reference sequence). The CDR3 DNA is TGTGCCTGGAGTGAGGACTCAGAGGGCTTTTACAATGAGCAGTTCTTC. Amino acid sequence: CAWSEDSEGFYNEQFF.

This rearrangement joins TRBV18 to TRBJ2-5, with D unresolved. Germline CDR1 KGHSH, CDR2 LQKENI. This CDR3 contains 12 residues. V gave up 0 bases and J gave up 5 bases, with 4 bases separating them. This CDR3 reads CASSPPMETQYF. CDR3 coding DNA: TGTGCCAGCTCACCACCGATGGAGACCCAGTACTTC.

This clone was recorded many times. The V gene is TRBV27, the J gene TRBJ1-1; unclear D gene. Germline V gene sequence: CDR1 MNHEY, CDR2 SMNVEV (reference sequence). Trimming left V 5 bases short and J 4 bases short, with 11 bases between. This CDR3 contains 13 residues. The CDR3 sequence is CASSLRGPTEAFF. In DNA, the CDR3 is TGTGCCAGCAGTCTCCGAGGGCCCACTGAAGCTTTCTTT.

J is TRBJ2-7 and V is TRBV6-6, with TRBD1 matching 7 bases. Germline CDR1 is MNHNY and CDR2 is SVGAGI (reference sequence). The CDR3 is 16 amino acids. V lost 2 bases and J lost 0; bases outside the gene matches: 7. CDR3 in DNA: TGTGCCAGCAGTTACACAGTAGACAGGGCCTCCTACGAGCAGTACTTC. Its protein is CASSYTVDRASYEQYF.

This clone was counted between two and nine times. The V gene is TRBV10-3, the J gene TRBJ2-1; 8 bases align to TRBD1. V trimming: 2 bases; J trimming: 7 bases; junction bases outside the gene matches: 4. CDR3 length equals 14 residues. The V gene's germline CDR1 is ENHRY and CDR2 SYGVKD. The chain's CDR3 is CAISEATGENEQFF. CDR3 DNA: TGTGCCATCAGTGAGGCGACAGGGGAGAATGAGCAGTTCTTC.

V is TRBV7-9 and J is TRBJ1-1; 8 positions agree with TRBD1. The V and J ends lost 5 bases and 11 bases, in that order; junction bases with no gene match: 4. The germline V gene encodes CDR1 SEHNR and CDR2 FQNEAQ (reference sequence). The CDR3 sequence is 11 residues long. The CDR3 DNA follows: TGTGCCAGCAGCCAGGACAGGGCGGCTTTCTTT. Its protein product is CASSQDRAAFF.

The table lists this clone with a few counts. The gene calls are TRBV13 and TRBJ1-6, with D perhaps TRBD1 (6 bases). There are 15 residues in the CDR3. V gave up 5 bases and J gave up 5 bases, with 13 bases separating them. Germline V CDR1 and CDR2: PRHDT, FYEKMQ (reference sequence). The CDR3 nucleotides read TGTGCCAGCAGCCCACCCGGGACAAATAATTCACCCCTCCACTTT. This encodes CASSPPGTNNSPLHF. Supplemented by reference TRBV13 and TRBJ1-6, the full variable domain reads AAGVIQSPRHLIKEKRETATLKCYPIPRHDTVYWYQQGPGQDPQFLISFYEKMQSDKGSIPDRFSAQQFSDYHSELNMSSLELGDSALYFCASSPPGTNNSPLHFGNGTRLTVT.

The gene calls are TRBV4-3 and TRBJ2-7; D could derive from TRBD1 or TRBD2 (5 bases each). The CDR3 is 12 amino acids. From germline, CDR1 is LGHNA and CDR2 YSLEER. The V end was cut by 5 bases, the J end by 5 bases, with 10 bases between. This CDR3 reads CASSSRGDEQYF. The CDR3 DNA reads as TGCGCCAGCAGCTCGAGGGGTGACGAGCAGTACTTC.

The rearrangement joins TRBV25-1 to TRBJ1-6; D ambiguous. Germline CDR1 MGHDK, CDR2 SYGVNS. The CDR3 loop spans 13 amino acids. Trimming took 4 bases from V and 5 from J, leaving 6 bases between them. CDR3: CASSGGDNSPLHF. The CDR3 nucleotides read TGTGCCAGCAGTGGGGGAGATAATTCACCCCTCCACTTT.

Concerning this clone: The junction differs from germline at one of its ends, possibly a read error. The CDR3 region is CASSPRDRANIGETQYF. CDR3 coding DNA: TGTGCTAGCAGCCCCCGGGACAGGGCTAACATAGGAGAGACCCAGTACTTC. The chain uses TRBV7-7 and TRBJ2-5; TRBD1 matches 9 bases. CDR3 length equals 17 residues. The germline CDR1 and CDR2 sequences are SSHAT and FNYEAQ (reference sequence).

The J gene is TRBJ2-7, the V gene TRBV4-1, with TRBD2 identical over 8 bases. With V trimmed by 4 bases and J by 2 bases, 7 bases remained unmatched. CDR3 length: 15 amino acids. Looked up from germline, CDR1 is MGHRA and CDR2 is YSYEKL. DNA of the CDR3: TGCGCCAGCAGCCCCCGGGGGGGGAAAACCTACGAGCAGTACTTC. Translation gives CASSPRGGKTYEQYF.

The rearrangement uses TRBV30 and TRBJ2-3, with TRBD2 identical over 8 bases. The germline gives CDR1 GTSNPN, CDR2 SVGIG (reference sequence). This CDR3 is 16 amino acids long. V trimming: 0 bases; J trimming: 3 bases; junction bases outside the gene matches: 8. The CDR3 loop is CAWSVIIRGGTDTQYF. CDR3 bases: TGTGCCTGGAGTGTAATAATCCGGGGGGGAACAGATACGCAGTATTTT.

CDR3 in DNA: TGTGCCAGCATGCAAGGGACAGGGGGCACAGATACGCAGTATTTT. It yields the protein CASMQGTGGTDTQYF. The chain joins TRBV5-4 to TRBJ2-3; 10 nucleotides match TRBD1. V lost 6 bases and J lost 1; bases outside the gene matches: 5. This CDR3 has 15 amino acids. CDR1 and CDR2 (germline): SGHNT, YYREEE (reference sequence).

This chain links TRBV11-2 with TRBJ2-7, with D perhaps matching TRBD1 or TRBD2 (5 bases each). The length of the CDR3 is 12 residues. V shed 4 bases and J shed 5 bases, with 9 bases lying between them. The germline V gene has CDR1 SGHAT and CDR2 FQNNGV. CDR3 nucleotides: TGTGCCAGCAGCTCCGTGGGGGACGAGCAGTACTTC. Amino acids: CASSSVGDEQYF.